This TCR beta chain emerged from a study of shared clonotypes between healthy human individuals. CDR1 and CDR2 (germline): MNHNS, SASEGT. The CDR3 is 15 amino acids. J lost 6 bases, V lost 8 bases, and 10 bases had no gene match. Profiling relied on immunoSEQ multiplex PCR, and the TCRdb table lists in-frame clones only, not all of them. The profile shows approximately 1.5 million clones, around 98% of them singletons. The receptor comes from a man younger than 40 in good health. The sample was naive CD4+ T cells sorted from blood. Documented subset: CD45RA+ positively selected. The chain has TRBV6-1 and TRBJ2-1, with 10 bases matching TRBD2. The CDR3: CASPDLAGASNEQFF. As DNA, the CDR3 is TGTGCCAGCCCAGATCTAGCGGGAGCCTCCAATGAGCAGTTCTTC.